Below are 15 T cell receptor beta chains sequenced from a single sample in a study of T cell changes during pregnancy in multiple sclerosis. Repertoires were generated with immunoSEQ multiplex PCR, while TCRdb's copy carries only in-frame clones and drops some. This sample carries tens of thousands of clones, around nine tenths of them seen once, and the ten largest clones take 5.3%. The sample in question was CD8+ T cells from peripheral blood mononuclear cells, obtained before pregnancy. These receptors were obtained from a female donor with multiple sclerosis, enrolled in a pregnancy study.

The rearrangement links TRBV27 to TRBJ1-5, with D unresolved. The CDR3 totals 14 residues. Trimming pared 0 bases from V and 4 bases from J, leaving 7 bases between. CDR1 is MNHEY, CDR2 SMNVEV, per germline (reference sequence). Here the CDR3 DNA reads TGTGCCAGCAGTTTATCCGGCGGAAATCAGCCCCAGCATTTT. It yields the protein CASSLSGGNQPQHF.

The chain joins TRBV6-5 to TRBJ1-4; perhaps TRBD1 as D (6 bases). The CDR3 extends over 14 amino acids. Germline V lookup: CDR1 MNHEY, CDR2 SVGAGI. V gave up 4 bases and J gave up 8 bases, with 14 bases separating them. This CDR3 reads CASSWGQSREKLFF. CDR3 nucleotides: TGTGCCAGCAGTTGGGGGCAGTCTAGGGAAAAACTGTTTTTT.

V gene TRBV11-2 combines with J gene TRBJ2-3, with 7 nucleotides matching TRBD2. Germline CDR1 is SGHAT and CDR2 is FQNNGV. J lost 5 bases, V lost 4 bases, and 0 bases had no gene match. The CDR3 totals 12 residues. In DNA, the CDR3 is TGTGCCAGCAGCTGGGGGGGAGATACGCAGTATTTT. Its protein is CASSWGGDTQYF.

This clone was counted between two and nine times. The chain joins TRBV2 to TRBJ1-2, with D perhaps TRBD1 (5 bases). The CDR3 contains 15 residues. Looked up from germline, CDR1 is SNHLY and CDR2 is FYNNEI. V was pared by 0 bases and J by 4 bases, with 12 bases between. The CDR3 DNA reads TGTGCCAGCAGTGAAGCGGGGCAGGGTGGCTATGGCTACACCTTC. It translates to CASSEAGQGGYGYTF.

The chain employs TRBV6-1 and TRBJ1-2, with unresolved D. V was shortened by 7 bases and J by 3 bases, with 18 bases between the two germline ends. Per germline, CDR1 MNHNS and CDR2 SASEGT. This CDR3 spans 15 amino acids. For the CDR3, the DNA is TGTGCCAGCATCGGGTCAACGAACAACGACTATGGCTACACCTTC. As protein: CASIGSTNNDYGYTF.

Only one count was recorded for this clone. J is TRBJ2-3 and V is TRBV4-1; tentatively, D is TRBD1 (6 bases). The CDR3 length is 14 residues. V was pared by 4 bases and J by 4 bases, with 12 bases between. Germline V gene data show CDR1 as MGHRA and CDR2 as YSYEKL. As DNA, the CDR3 is TGCGCCAGCAGCCTCAAACAGGGTCCAGATACGCAGTATTTT. It encodes CASSLKQGPDTQYF.

CDR3 protein: CASSLASTPGQGIWNTEAFF. As DNA, the CDR3 is TGTGCCAGCAGCTTAGCCTCAACCCCGGGACAGGGCATCTGGAACACTGAAGCTTTCTTT. The chain uses TRBV7-8 and TRBJ1-1; 9 bases are shared with TRBD1. CDR3 length: 20 amino acids. Germline V CDR1 and CDR2: SGHVS, FQNEAQ. V lost 0 bases, J lost 1 base, and 15 bases stayed unmatched.

The V and J genes are TRBV5-6 and TRBJ1-1; 9 bases line up with TRBD1. The V and J ends lost 0 bases and 6 bases, in that order; junction bases with no gene match: 3. The CDR3 runs to 14 residues. Germline CDR1 and CDR2: SGHDT and YYEEEE. The CDR3 nucleotides read TGTGCCAGCAGCTTGGGGACAGGGGTGGCTGAAGCTTTCTTT. Its protein product is CASSLGTGVAEAFF. Using reference TRBV5-6 and TRBJ1-1 for the parts outside the CDR3, the full variable domain is DAGVTQSPTHLIKTRGQQVTLRCSPKSGHDTVSWYQQALGQGPQFIFQYYEEEERQRGNFPDRFSGHQFPNYSSELNVNALLLGDSALYLCASSLGTGVAEAFFGQGTRLTVV.

The rearrangement links TRBV5-1 to TRBJ1-1, with D possibly TRBD1 on 6 matching bases. This CDR3 is built from 15 residues. CDR1 and CDR2 from the germline V gene are SGHRS and YFSETQ. Deletions cut 5 bases from V and 0 bases from J, with 14 bases between. The CDR3 reads CASSEGVSMNTEAFF. The CDR3 coding sequence is TGCGCCAGCAGTGAGGGGGTCTCAATGAACACTGAAGCTTTCTTT.

V gene TRBV9 combines with J gene TRBJ1-3, with unresolved D. The CDR3 spans 15 residues. Per germline, CDR1 SGDLS and CDR2 YYNGEE. V was clipped by 0 bases and J by 1 base, with 8 bases between them. The CDR3 here is CASSVASGSGNTIYF. The CDR3 region has the DNA TGTGCCAGCAGCGTAGCATCGGGGTCTGGAAACACCATATATTTT.

CDR3 residues: CASSLAGEGAFF. In nucleotides, the CDR3 is TGTGCCAGCAGCTTAGCCGGGGAGGGAGCTTTCTTT. The V call is TRBV11-2, the J call TRBJ1-1; D unresolved. This CDR3 is 12 amino acids long. Germline assignment: CDR1 SGHAT and CDR2 FQNNGV. Trimming removed 1 base at V and 10 bases at J, with 10 bases between.

This clone was detected only once. The V and J genes are TRBV13 and TRBJ2-7; 9 nucleotides match TRBD1. J was trimmed by 2 bases and V by 1 base; bases with no gene match: 6. The length of the CDR3 is 16 residues. CDR1 is PRHDT, CDR2 FYEKMQ, per germline (reference sequence). CDR3 nucleotides: TGTGCCAGCAGCTTAGAGGTTGGGGACAGGGCCTACGAGCAGTACTTC. Translation: CASSLEVGDRAYEQYF.

The chain joins TRBV27 to TRBJ1-6; the D gene is possibly TRBD1 (6 bases). The CDR3 totals 15 residues. V was cut by 6 bases and J by 8 bases, with 17 bases left in between. Looked up from germline, CDR1 is MNHEY and CDR2 is SMNVEV (reference sequence). This CDR3 is CASSLDSLHDSPLHF. CDR3 DNA: TGTGCCAGCAGCCTGGACAGCCTCCACGATTCACCCCTCCACTTT.

The V call is TRBV19, the J call TRBJ2-2; the D gene is possibly TRBD1 (6 bases). This CDR3 contains 15 residues. Trimming took off 6 bases at V and 6 bases at J, with 17 bases between the two ends. The germline CDR1 and CDR2 sequences are LNHDA and SQIVND (reference sequence). The CDR3 DNA reads as TGTGCCAGTAGGCTCCGGGACACACGGTCCGGGGAGCTGTTTTTT. Protein: CASRLRDTRSGELFF.

This chain links TRBV19 with TRBJ1-1; 8 bases map to TRBD1. This CDR3 comprises 16 residues. Trimming cost V 3 bases and J 5 bases; bases outside gene matches: 11. CDR1 LNHDA and CDR2 SQIVND come from the germline V gene (reference sequence). DNA of the CDR3: TGTGCCAGTAGTATCGGGACCCAGGGGGCGTATACTGAAGCTTTCTTT. Translated, it gives CASSIGTQGAYTEAFF.